This entry is about one T cell receptor (beta chain). Its cognate antigen is unknown. Broader study findings: Tumor Tregs overlapped most with tumor, then blood, naive CD4+ cells.

Germline V CDR1 and CDR2: MNHEY, SVGEGT. V was pared by 3 bases and J by 0 bases, with 12 bases between. The CDR3 runs to 15 residues. In TCRdb, the 5' RACE reads were re-called with MiXCR into one record per CDR3 protein. The repertoire holds a few thousand distinct CDR3 sequences, with around 59% as singletons. The chain is built from TRBV6-2 or TRBV6-3 and TRBJ2-7; possibly TRBD2 for D (6 bases). Sequenced sample: naive CD4+ T cells sorted from blood. Subset in this sample: naive CD4+ T cells, CD4+CD45RA+CD25-. This TCR was sampled from a female donor with breast cancer. CDR3 in amino acids: CASSYTSRGSYEQYF. Here the CDR3 DNA reads TGTGCCAGCAGTTATACTAGCCGGGGCTCCTACGAGCAGTACTTC.